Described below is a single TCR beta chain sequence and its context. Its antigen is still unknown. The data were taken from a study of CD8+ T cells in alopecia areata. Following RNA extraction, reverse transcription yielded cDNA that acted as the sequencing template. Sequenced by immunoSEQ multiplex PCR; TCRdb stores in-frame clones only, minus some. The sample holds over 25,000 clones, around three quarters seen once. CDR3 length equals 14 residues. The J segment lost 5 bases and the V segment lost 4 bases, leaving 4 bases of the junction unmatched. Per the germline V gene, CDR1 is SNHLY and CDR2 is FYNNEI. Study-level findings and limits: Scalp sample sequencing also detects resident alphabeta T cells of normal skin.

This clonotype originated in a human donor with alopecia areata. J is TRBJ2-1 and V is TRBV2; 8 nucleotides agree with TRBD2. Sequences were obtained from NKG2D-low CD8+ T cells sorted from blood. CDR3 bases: TGTGCCAGCAGTGTGGAGACTAGCGACAATGAGCAGTTCTTC. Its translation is CASSVETSDNEQFF.